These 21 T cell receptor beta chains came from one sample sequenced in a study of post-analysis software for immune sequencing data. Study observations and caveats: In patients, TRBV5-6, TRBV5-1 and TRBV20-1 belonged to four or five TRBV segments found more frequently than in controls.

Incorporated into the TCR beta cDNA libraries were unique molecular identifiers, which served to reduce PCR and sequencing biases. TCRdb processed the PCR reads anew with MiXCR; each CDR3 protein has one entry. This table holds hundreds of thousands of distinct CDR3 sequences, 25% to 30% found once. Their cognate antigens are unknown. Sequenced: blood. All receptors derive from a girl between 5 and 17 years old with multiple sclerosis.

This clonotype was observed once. The CDR3 sequence: CASSSPIDYLYNEQFF. Written as DNA, the CDR3 is TGTGCCAGCAGTTCCCCAATTGACTACCTTTACAATGAGCAGTTCTTC. This chain uses TRBV6-2 or TRBV6-3 with TRBJ2-1; D perhaps matches TRBD2 (5 bases). This CDR3 spans 16 amino acids. Germline V gene sequence: CDR1 MNHEY, CDR2 SVGEGT. V was pared by 4 bases and J by 4 bases, with 17 bases between.

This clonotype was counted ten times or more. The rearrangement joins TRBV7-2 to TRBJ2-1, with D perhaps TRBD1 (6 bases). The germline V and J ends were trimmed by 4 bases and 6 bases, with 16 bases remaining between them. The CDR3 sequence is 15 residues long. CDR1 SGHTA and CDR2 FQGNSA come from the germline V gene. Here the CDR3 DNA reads TGTGCCAGCAGCTCGGGAAGACAGGAAATCAATGAGCAGTTCTTC. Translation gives CASSSGRQEINEQFF.

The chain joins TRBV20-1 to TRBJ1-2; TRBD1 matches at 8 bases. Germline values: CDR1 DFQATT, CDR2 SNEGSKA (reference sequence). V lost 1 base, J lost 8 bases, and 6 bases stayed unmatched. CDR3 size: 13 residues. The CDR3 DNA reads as TGCAGTGCTAGAGCAGGACAGGGAAACGGCTACACCTTC. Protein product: CSARAGQGNGYTF.

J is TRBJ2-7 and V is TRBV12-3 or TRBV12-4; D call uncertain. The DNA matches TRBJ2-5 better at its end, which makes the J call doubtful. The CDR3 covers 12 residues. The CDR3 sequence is CASSRYRETQYF. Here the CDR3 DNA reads TGTGCCAGCTCTCGGTATCGGGAGACCCAGTACTTC.

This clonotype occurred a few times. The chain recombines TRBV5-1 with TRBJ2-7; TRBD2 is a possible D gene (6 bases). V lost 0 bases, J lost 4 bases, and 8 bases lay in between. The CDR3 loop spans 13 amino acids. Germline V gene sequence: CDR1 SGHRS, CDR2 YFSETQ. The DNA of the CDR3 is TGCGCCAGCAGCTTGGCACGGGAGTACGAGCAGTACTTC. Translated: CASSLAREYEQYF.

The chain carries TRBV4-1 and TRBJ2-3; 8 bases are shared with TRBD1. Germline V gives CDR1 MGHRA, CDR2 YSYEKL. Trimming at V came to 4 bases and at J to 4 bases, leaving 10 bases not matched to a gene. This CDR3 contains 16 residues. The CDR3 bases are TGCGCCAGCAGCCTTAGCCAGGGGGCAGGCGCAGATACGCAGTATTTT. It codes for CASSLSQGAGADTQYF.

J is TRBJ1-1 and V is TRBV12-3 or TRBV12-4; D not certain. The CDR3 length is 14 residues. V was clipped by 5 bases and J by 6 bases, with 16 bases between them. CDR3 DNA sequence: TGTGCCAGCAGTCTAACCGGGAATAGGGCTGAAGCTTTCTTT. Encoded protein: CASSLTGNRAEAFF.

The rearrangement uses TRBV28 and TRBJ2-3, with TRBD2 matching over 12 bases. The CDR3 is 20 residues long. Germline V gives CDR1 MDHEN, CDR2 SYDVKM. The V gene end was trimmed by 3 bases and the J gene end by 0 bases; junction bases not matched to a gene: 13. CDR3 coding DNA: TGTGCCAGCAGTTTGGTCGGCGGGACTAGCGGGTACCCTAGCACAGATACGCAGTATTTT. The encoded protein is CASSLVGGTSGYPSTDTQYF.

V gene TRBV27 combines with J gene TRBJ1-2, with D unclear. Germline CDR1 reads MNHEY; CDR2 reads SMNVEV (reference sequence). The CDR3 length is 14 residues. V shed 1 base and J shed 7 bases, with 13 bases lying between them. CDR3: CASSLLPGSGGYTF. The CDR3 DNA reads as TGTGCCAGCAGTTTATTGCCAGGTTCGGGTGGCTACACCTTC.

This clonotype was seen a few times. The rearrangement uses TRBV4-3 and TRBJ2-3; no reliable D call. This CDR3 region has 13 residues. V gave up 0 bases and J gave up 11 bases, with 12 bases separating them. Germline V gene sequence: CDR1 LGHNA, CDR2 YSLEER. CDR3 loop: CASSQDHTTGQYF. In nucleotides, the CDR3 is TGCGCCAGCAGCCAAGATCACACTACGGGGCAGTATTTT.

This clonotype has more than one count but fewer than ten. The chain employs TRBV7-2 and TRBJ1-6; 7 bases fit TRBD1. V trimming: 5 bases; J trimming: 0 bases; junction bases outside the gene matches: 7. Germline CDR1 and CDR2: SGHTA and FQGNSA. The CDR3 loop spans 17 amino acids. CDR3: CASSMDRPSSYNSPLHF. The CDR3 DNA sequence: TGTGCCAGCAGCATGGACAGGCCGAGCTCCTATAATTCACCCCTCCACTTT. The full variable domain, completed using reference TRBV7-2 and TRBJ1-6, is GAGVSQSPSNKVTEKGKDVELRCDPISGHTALYWYRQSLGQGLEFLIYFQGNSAPDKSGLPSDRFSAERTGGSVSTLTIQRTQQEDSAVYLCASSMDRPSSYNSPLHFGNGTRLTVT.

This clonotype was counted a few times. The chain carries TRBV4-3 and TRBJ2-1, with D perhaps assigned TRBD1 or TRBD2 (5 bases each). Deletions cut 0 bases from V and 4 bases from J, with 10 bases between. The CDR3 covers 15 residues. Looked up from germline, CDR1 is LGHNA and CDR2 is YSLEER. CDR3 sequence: CASSQEGTAYNEQFF. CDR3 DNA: TGCGCCAGCAGCCAAGAAGGGACGGCATACAATGAGCAGTTCTTC.

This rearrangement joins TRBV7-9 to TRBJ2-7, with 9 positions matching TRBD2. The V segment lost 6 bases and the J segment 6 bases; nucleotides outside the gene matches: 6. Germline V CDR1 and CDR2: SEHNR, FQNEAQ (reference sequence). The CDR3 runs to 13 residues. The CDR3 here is CASSAGGYLEQYF. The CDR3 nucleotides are TGTGCCAGCAGTGCGGGAGGGTACCTCGAGCAGTACTTC.

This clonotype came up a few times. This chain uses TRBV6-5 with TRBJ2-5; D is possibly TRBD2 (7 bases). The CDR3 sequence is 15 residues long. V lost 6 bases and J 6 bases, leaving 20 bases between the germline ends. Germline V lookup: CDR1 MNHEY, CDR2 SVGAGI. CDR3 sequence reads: CASRGGLGAWKTQYF. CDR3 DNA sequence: TGTGCCAGCAGGGGGGGGTTGGGGGCATGGAAGACCCAGTACTTC.

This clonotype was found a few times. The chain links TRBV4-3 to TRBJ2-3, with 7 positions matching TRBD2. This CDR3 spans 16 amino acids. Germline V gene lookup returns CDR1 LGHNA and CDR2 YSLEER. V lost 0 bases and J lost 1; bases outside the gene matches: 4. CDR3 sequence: CASSQEILARTDTQYF. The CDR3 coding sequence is TGCGCCAGCAGCCAAGAGATACTAGCGCGCACAGATACGCAGTATTTT.

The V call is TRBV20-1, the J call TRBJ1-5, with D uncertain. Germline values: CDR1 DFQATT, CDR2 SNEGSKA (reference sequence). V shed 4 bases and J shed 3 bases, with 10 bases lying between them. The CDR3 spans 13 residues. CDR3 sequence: CSAKGLYNQPQHF. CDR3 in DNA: TGCAGTGCTAAAGGGCTGTACAATCAGCCCCAGCATTTT.

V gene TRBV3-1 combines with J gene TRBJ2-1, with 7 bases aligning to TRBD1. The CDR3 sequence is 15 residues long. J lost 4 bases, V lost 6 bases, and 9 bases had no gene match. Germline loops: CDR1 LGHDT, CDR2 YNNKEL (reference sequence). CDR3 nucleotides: TGTGCCAGCAGTCTTACAGGGGCGGGTTACAATGAGCAGTTCTTC. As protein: CASSLTGAGYNEQFF.

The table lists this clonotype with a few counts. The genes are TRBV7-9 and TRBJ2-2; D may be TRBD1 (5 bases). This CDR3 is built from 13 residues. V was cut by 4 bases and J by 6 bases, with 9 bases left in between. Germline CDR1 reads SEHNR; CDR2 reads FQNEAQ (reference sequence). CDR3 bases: TGTGCCAGCAGCTCCAGGGTTTCCGGGGAGCTGTTTTTT. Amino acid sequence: CASSSRVSGELFF.

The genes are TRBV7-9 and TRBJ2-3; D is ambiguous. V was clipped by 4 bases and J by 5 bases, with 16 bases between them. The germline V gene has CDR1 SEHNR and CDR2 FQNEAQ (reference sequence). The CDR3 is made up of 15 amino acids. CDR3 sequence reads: CASSSTGEFIDTQYF. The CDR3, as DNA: TGTGCCAGCAGCTCGACCGGTGAATTCATAGATACGCAGTATTTT.

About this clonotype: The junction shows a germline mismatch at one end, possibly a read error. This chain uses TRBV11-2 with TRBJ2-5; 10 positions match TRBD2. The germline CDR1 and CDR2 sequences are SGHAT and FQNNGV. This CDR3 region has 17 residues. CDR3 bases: TGTGCCAGCAGCCCAGATTTAGCGGGGGGCGGCCGAGAGGCCCAGTACTTC. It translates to CASSPDLAGGGREAQYF.

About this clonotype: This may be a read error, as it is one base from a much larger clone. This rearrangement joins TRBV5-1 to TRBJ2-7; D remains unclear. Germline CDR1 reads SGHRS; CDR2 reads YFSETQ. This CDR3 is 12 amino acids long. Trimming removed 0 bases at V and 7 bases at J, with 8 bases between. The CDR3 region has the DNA TGCGCCAGCAGCTTGGATATCAATGAGCAGTACTTC. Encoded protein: CASSLDINEQYF.